The clone carrying this TCR beta chain appeared once. PCR used 60 Vbeta primers and 13 Jbeta primers. The table came from immunoSEQ multiplex PCR; TCRdb's copy has only in-frame clones and leaves some out. Of 100,000 to 150,000 clones in the sample, approximately 81% were seen once. The data originate from a study of cytomegalovirus exposure and HLA in healthy donors. Per germline, CDR1 SGHTA and CDR2 FQGNSA. V lost 2 bases to trimming and J lost 6 bases, with 18 bases between them. This CDR3 has 16 residues. The receptor was isolated from a man between 18 and 29 years old in good health and CMV-seropositive. The sequenced sample was PBMCs. The chain links TRBV7-2 to TRBJ2-3, with D tentatively TRBD2 (5 bases). The CDR3 region is CASSLSRGLRFDTQYF. The CDR3 region has the DNA TGTGCCAGCAGCTTATCTCGGGGTTTGCGTTTTGATACGCAGTATTTT.